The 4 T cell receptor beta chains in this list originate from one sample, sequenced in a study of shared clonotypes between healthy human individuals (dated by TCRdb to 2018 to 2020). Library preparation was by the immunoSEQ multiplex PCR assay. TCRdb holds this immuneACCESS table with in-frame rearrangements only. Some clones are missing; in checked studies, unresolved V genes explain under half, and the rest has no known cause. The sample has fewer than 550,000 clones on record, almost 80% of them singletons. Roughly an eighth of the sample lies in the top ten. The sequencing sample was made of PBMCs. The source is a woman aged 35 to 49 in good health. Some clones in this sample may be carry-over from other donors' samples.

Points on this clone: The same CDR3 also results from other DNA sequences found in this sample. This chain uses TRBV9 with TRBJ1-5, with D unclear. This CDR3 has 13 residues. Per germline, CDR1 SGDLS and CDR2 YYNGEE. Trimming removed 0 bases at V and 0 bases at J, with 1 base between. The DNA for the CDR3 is TGTGCCAGCAGCGTAGGTAGCAATCAGCCCCAGCATTTT. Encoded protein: CASSVGSNQPQHF. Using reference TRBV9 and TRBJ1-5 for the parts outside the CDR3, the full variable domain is DSGVTQTPKHLITATGQRVTLRCSPRSGDLSVYWYQQSLDQGLQFLIQYYNGEERAKGNILERFSAQQFPDLHSELNLSSLELGDSALYFCASSVGSNQPQHFGDGTRLSIL.

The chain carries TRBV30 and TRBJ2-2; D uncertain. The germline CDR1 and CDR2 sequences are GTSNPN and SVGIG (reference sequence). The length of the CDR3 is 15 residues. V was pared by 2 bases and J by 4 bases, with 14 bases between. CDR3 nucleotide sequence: TGTGCCTGGAGTTCACTTTCTCCCCCCACCGGGGAGCTGTTTTTT. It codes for CAWSSLSPPTGELFF.

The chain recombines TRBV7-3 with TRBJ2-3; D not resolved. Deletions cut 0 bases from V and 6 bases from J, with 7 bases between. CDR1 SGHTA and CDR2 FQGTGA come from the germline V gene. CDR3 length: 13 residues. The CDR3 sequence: CASSLTFVDTQYF. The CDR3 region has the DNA TGTGCCAGCAGCTTAACGTTCGTTGATACGCAGTATTTT.

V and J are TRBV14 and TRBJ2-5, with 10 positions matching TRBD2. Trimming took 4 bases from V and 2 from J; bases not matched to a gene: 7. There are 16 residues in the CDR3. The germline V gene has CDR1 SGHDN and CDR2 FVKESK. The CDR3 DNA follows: TGTGCCAGCAGCCGAAGACTAGCGGGCTTGCAAGAGACCCAGTACTTC. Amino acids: CASSRRLAGLQETQYF.